This is a list of T cell receptor beta chains from one sample in a study of PD-1 blockade in classical Hodgkin lymphoma. Measured with immunoSEQ multiplex PCR; TCRdb has only the in-frame clones, and not every one. The sample includes fewer than 110,000 clones, about 89% of them seen just once. Here the sequenced sample was peripheral blood mononuclear cells (PBMCs), taken before the second cycle of nivolumab. The receptors originated from a human donor with classical Hodgkin lymphoma. CDR3s include the opening cysteine and the closing phenylalanine or tryptophan. Fields, in order: D gene, V gene, J gene, clone size, CDR3 DNA, CDR3 protein. The D gene is left open where the match is weak. The size entry is marked missing in some rows and otherwise reads once, few, many or a size class.

D gene: -
V gene: TRBV7-7
J gene: TRBJ2-2
clone size: -
CDR3 DNA: TGTGCCAGCAGCCATCGGGCGAACACCGGGGAGCTGTTTTTT
CDR3 protein: CASSHRANTGELFF

D gene: -
V gene: TRBV6-6
J gene: TRBJ1-2
clone size: -
CDR3 DNA: TGTGCCAGCAGTCAATCGGACAGACTCTATGGCTACACCTTC
CDR3 protein: CASSQSDRLYGYTF

D gene: -
V gene: TRBV6-1
J gene: TRBJ2-3
clone size: -
CDR3 DNA: TGTGCCAGCAGTGAAAGGCTTACAGAAGCAGATACGCAGTATTTT
CDR3 protein: CASSERLTEADTQYF

D gene: -
V gene: TRBV18
J gene: TRBJ2-7
clone size: -
CDR3 DNA: TGTGCCAGCTCACCAGGGAACAGCGCAAGCTCCTACGAGCAGTACTTC
CDR3 protein: CASSPGNSASSYEQYF

D gene: -
V gene: TRBV10-2
J gene: TRBJ1-5
clone size: -
CDR3 DNA: TGCGCCAGCAGTGCTGACACCGCCCTTTATAGCAATCAGCCCCAGCATTTT
CDR3 protein: CASSADTALYSNQPQHF

D gene: -
V gene: TRBV6-5
J gene: TRBJ1-4
clone size: -
CDR3 DNA: TGTGCCAGCAGCCCCGGCAACAGGGTTAATGAAAAACTGTTTTTT
CDR3 protein: CASSPGNRVNEKLFF

D gene: TRBD1
V gene: TRBV7-6
J gene: TRBJ2-1
clone size: -
CDR3 DNA: TGTGCCAGCAGCTTACGACAGGGCGCCTACAATGAGCAGTTCTTC
CDR3 protein: CASSLRQGAYNEQFF

D gene: TRBD1
V gene: TRBV5-6
J gene: TRBJ2-5
clone size: -
CDR3 DNA: TGTGCCAGCAGCTTGGATTCGAGGACAGGGGTTAAGGGAAAGGAGACCCAGTACTTC
CDR3 protein: CASSLDSRTGVKGKETQYF

D gene: TRBD1
V gene: TRBV7-2
J gene: TRBJ2-3
clone size: -
CDR3 DNA: TGTGCCAGCAGCTTAGTGGGACAGGGGGGCTCCGATACGCAGTATTTT
CDR3 protein: CASSLVGQGGSDTQYF

D gene: -
V gene: TRBV19
J gene: TRBJ1-1
clone size: -
CDR3 DNA: TGTGCCACACAGGGTCTGAACACTGAAGCTTTCTTT
CDR3 protein: CATQGLNTEAFF

D gene: -
V gene: TRBV27
J gene: TRBJ1-5
clone size: -
CDR3 DNA: TGTGCCAGCAGTTTAAGGGCGGCTAATCAGCCCCAGCATTTT
CDR3 protein: CASSLRAANQPQHF

D gene: TRBD1
V gene: TRBV20-1
J gene: TRBJ1-2
clone size: -
CDR3 DNA: TGCAGTGCCAGCACAGGGGGTGGCTACACCTTC
CDR3 protein: CSASTGGGYTF

D gene: TRBD1
V gene: TRBV7-6
J gene: TRBJ2-1
clone size: -
CDR3 DNA: TGTGCCAGCAGCCCTCTTACGCAGGGGGTGGCCTACAATGAGCAGTTCTTC
CDR3 protein: CASSPLTQGVAYNEQFF

D gene: TRBD1
V gene: TRBV27
J gene: TRBJ1-2
clone size: -
CDR3 DNA: TGTGCCAGCAGTTTCCGGGACAGGGGTGGCTACACCTTC
CDR3 protein: CASSFRDRGGYTF

D gene: -
V gene: TRBV11-2
J gene: TRBJ1-1
clone size: -
CDR3 DNA: TGTGCCAGCAGCTTAGGGCAGGGGGCTTTCTTT
CDR3 protein: CASSLGQGAFF

D gene: TRBD1
V gene: TRBV5-4
J gene: TRBJ1-4
clone size: -
CDR3 DNA: TGTGCCAGCAGCCCGGACAGGCTGGCTAATGAAAAACTGTTTTTT
CDR3 protein: CASSPDRLANEKLFF

D gene: -
V gene: TRBV28
J gene: TRBJ1-6
clone size: -
CDR3 DNA: TGTGCCAGCAATTCGGGGGGCATGCACCGGGATTCACCCCTCCACTTT
CDR3 protein: CASNSGGMHRDSPLHF

D gene: -
V gene: TRBV4-3
J gene: TRBJ1-2
clone size: once
CDR3 DNA: TGCGCCAGCAGCCAAGAAGTCCAGGAATGGAGGAATGGCTACACCTTC
CDR3 protein: CASSQEVQEWRNGYTF

D gene: TRBD1
V gene: TRBV13
J gene: TRBJ1-6
clone size: -
CDR3 DNA: TGTGCCAGCAGCCCCCGGACAGGGGAATCACCCCTCCACTTT
CDR3 protein: CASSPRTGESPLHF

D gene: -
V gene: TRBV7-2
J gene: TRBJ2-1
clone size: once
CDR3 DNA: TGTGCCAGCAGCTTACTAGGGGCCTCCAGCTCCTACAATGAGCAGTTCTTC
CDR3 protein: CASSLLGASSSYNEQFF

D gene: TRBD2
V gene: TRBV30
J gene: TRBJ2-7
clone size: -
CDR3 DNA: TGTGCCTGGACCGCGGGGGGGCTTAGCGAGCAGTACTTC
CDR3 protein: CAWTAGGLSEQYF

D gene: -
V gene: TRBV12-5
J gene: TRBJ1-2
clone size: -
CDR3 DNA: TGTGCTAGTGGGCCTTCCGGGACTGCCTTTCCAGGGAACTATGGCTACACCTTC
CDR3 protein: CASGPSGTAFPGNYGYTF

D gene: -
V gene: TRBV4-3
J gene: TRBJ2-7
clone size: -
CDR3 DNA: TGCGCCAGCAGCCAAGATTCAGCCGGGACGGGAAGCTCCTACGAGCAGTACTTC
CDR3 protein: CASSQDSAGTGSSYEQYF

D gene: TRBD2
V gene: TRBV9
J gene: TRBJ2-3
clone size: -
CDR3 DNA: TGTGCCAGCAGCGACCCAGCGGGGGGCCCCGGTAATACGCAGTATTTT
CDR3 protein: CASSDPAGGPGNTQYF

D gene: -
V gene: TRBV14
J gene: TRBJ2-3
clone size: -
CDR3 DNA: TGTGCCAGCAGCCCTCTTTGGGGGGGGCTAGTCACAGATACGCAGTATTTT
CDR3 protein: CASSPLWGGLVTDTQYF

D gene: -
V gene: TRBV4-3
J gene: TRBJ1-4
clone size: -
CDR3 DNA: TGCGCCAGCAGCCAAGATCTCGGTAGGGGCTCGACTAATGAAAAACTGTTTTTT
CDR3 protein: CASSQDLGRGSTNEKLFF

D gene: TRBD1
V gene: TRBV28
J gene: TRBJ1-2
clone size: once
CDR3 DNA: TGTGCCAGCAGTTTGCCCCAGGGGGGAGGTGGCTACACCTTC
CDR3 protein: CASSLPQGGGGYTF

D gene: -
V gene: TRBV23-1
J gene: TRBJ2-1
clone size: -
CDR3 DNA: TGCGCCAGCAGTCAATTTTTCTGCTCCTACAATGAGCAGTTCTTC
CDR3 protein: CASSQFFCSYNEQFF

D gene: -
V gene: TRBV6-1
J gene: TRBJ2-7
clone size: -
CDR3 DNA: TGTGCCAGCAGTGAAAATCCCCTCGGGGGCTCCTACGAGCAGTACTTC
CDR3 protein: CASSENPLGGSYEQYF

D gene: -
V gene: TRBV9
J gene: TRBJ1-4
clone size: -
CDR3 DNA: TGTGCCAGCAGCGTAGGGGGCACTAATGAAAAACTGTTTTTT
CDR3 protein: CASSVGGTNEKLFF

D gene: -
V gene: TRBV5-6
J gene: TRBJ2-7
clone size: -
CDR3 DNA: TGTGCCAGCAGCCTTGGACATTTGGCCTACGAGCAGTACTTC
CDR3 protein: CASSLGHLAYEQYF

D gene: TRBD1
V gene: TRBV27
J gene: TRBJ2-7
clone size: once
CDR3 DNA: TGTGCCAGCAGACCCGGGACAGGCGACCTTTTTAGCTCCTACGAGCAGTACTTC
CDR3 protein: CASRPGTGDLFSSYEQYF

D gene: TRBD1
V gene: TRBV6-6
J gene: TRBJ2-2
clone size: once
CDR3 DNA: TGTGCCAGCACCAACCTACAGGGGGCGAACGGGGAGCTGTTTTTT
CDR3 protein: CASTNLQGANGELFF

D gene: TRBD1
V gene: TRBV9
J gene: TRBJ2-1
clone size: -
CDR3 DNA: TGTGCCAGCAGCCGAAACAGGGGACGCTCCTACAATGAGCAGTTCTTC
CDR3 protein: CASSRNRGRSYNEQFF

D gene: TRBD2
V gene: TRBV7-2
J gene: TRBJ2-3
clone size: -
CDR3 DNA: TGTGCCAGCAGCCTAGCGGAGCGGGGGAACACAGATACGCAGTATTTT
CDR3 protein: CASSLAERGNTDTQYF

D gene: -
V gene: TRBV7-9
J gene: TRBJ2-7
clone size: -
CDR3 DNA: TGTGCCAGCAGCCCCCGCGGGAACCTCGAGCAGTACTTC
CDR3 protein: CASSPRGNLEQYF

D gene: TRBD1
V gene: TRBV5-1
J gene: TRBJ1-3
clone size: -
CDR3 DNA: TGCGCCAGCAGCTTGGAGGGGGCACCGGCTGGAAACACCATATATTTT
CDR3 protein: CASSLEGAPAGNTIYF

D gene: -
V gene: TRBV11-3
J gene: TRBJ2-3
clone size: once
CDR3 DNA: TGTGCCAGCAGCTTAGTCCAGGGTTCAGATACGCAGTATTTT
CDR3 protein: CASSLVQGSDTQYF

D gene: -
V gene: TRBV28
J gene: TRBJ1-1
clone size: -
CDR3 DNA: TGTGCCAGCATGACAGTTACTGAAGCTTTCTTT
CDR3 protein: CASMTVTEAFF

D gene: -
V gene: TRBV11-1
J gene: TRBJ1-6
clone size: once
CDR3 DNA: TGTGCCAGCAGCTGGCAGGCGGATTCACCCCTCCACTTT
CDR3 protein: CASSWQADSPLHF

D gene: -
V gene: TRBV5-1
J gene: TRBJ2-1
clone size: -
CDR3 DNA: TGCGCCAGCAGCTTGCCCCGGGGGAATGAGCAGTTCTTC
CDR3 protein: CASSLPRGNEQFF

D gene: -
V gene: TRBV18
J gene: TRBJ1-1
clone size: -
CDR3 DNA: TGTGCCAGCTCACCACGACCAGGCGCGAACACTGAAGCTTTCTTT
CDR3 protein: CASSPRPGANTEAFF

D gene: TRBD2
V gene: TRBV18
J gene: TRBJ2-3
clone size: -
CDR3 DNA: TGTGCCAGCTCACCAGGGCGGGGGGGCACAGATACGCAGTATTTT
CDR3 protein: CASSPGRGGTDTQYF

D gene: -
V gene: TRBV10-3
J gene: TRBJ1-1
clone size: -
CDR3 DNA: TGTGCCAGGTCGGACTCGGGCATGAACACTGAAGCTTTCTTT
CDR3 protein: CARSDSGMNTEAFF

D gene: -
V gene: TRBV30
J gene: TRBJ1-4
clone size: once
CDR3 DNA: TGTGCTTGGAGTCTTGCTACAACCCGGGGGAGACTGTTTTTT
CDR3 protein: CAWSLATTRGRLFF

D gene: TRBD1
V gene: TRBV19
J gene: TRBJ1-6
clone size: once
CDR3 DNA: TGTGCCAGTACTAAAGGGACAGGGGAATCACCCCTCCACTTT
CDR3 protein: CASTKGTGESPLHF

D gene: -
V gene: TRBV1
J gene: TRBJ1-4
clone size: -
CDR3 DNA: TGCACCAGCAGCCACGGACAGGGTGGGTCAACTAATGAAAAACTGTTTTTT
CDR3 protein: CTSSHGQGGSTNEKLFF

D gene: -
V gene: TRBV7-3
J gene: TRBJ1-1
clone size: -
CDR3 DNA: TGTGCCAGCAGCTTAACAGGGATGAACACTGAAGCTTTCTTT
CDR3 protein: CASSLTGMNTEAFF

D gene: -
V gene: TRBV5-1
J gene: TRBJ2-5
clone size: -
CDR3 DNA: TGCGCCAGCAGCTTCGGACCGCACCAAGAGACCCAGTACTTC
CDR3 protein: CASSFGPHQETQYF

D gene: TRBD1
V gene: TRBV7-8
J gene: TRBJ1-2
clone size: -
CDR3 DNA: TGTGCCAGCAGCCCGACAGGGGGCGAAGGCTACACCTTC
CDR3 protein: CASSPTGGEGYTF

D gene: -
V gene: TRBV6-6
J gene: TRBJ1-2
clone size: -
CDR3 DNA: TGTGCCAGCAGTACACCGGACAGTCTTAACTATGGCTACACCTTC
CDR3 protein: CASSTPDSLNYGYTF

D gene: -
V gene: TRBV7-9
J gene: TRBJ1-6
clone size: -
CDR3 DNA: TGTGCCAGCAGCTTGGGGAGGGAATTTCCCCTCCACTTT
CDR3 protein: CASSLGREFPLHF

D gene: TRBD1
V gene: TRBV4-2
J gene: TRBJ1-2
clone size: -
CDR3 DNA: TGTGCCAGCAGCCAAGTCCTTTCTCCGGGACAGGGAAGAGGTGGCTACACCTTC
CDR3 protein: CASSQVLSPGQGRGGYTF

D gene: -
V gene: TRBV7-9
J gene: TRBJ2-5
clone size: -
CDR3 DNA: TGTGCCAGCAGAGAGATCGAGGCTAAGCAGACCCAGTACTTC
CDR3 protein: CASREIEAKQTQYF